This T cell receptor beta chain was documented in a study of blood T cell repertoires in COVID-19. Study-level background: Donors in the United States, Italy and Spain gave samples during acute or convalescent COVID-19.

Per the original data handling: Amplified reference gene primers provided the basis for estimating nucleated cell counts. The assay was immunoSEQ multiplex PCR, and TCRdb's table has in-frame clones only and misses some. V, J and clone size were drawn from that table, and D and trimming were deduced from the DNA. Counted here are some 270,000 clones, 65% to 85% occurring once; the ten biggest clones make up less than 2%. Sequenced: peripheral blood. The receptor was isolated from a middle-aged woman who had recovered from COVID-19.

For the CDR3, the DNA is TGTGCCAGCAGCTTCTACCAATCGCTTTATACGCAGTATTTT. Amino acid sequence: CASSFYQSLYTQYF. The rearrangement links TRBV5-6 to TRBJ2-3; no reliable D call. V lost 2 bases, J lost 7 bases, and 14 bases lay in between. The length of the CDR3 is 14 residues. CDR1 and CDR2 (germline): SGHDT, YYEEEE.